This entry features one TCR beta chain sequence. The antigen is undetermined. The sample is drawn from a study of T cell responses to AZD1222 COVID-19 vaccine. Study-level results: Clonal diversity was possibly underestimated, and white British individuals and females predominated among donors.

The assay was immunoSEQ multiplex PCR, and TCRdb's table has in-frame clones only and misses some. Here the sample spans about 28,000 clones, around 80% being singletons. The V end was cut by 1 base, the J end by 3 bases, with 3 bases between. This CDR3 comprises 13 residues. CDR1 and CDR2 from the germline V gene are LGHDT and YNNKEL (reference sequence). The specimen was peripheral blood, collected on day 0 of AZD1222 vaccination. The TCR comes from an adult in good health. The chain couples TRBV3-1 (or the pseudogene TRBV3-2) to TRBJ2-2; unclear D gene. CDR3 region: CASSQGYTGELFF. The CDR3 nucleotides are TGTGCCAGCAGCCAAGGTTACACCGGGGAGCTGTTTTTT.